The 17 T cell receptor beta chains below all came from one sample that was sequenced in a study of identical twins. In TCRdb, the 5' RACE reads were re-called with MiXCR into one record per CDR3 protein. The sample has 400,000 to 500,000 distinct CDR3 sequences; about a fifth are singletons. Sequences were obtained from naive T cells sorted from blood. These receptors were collected from a man aged 50-60 years in good health.

This chain links TRBV20-1 with TRBJ2-6; D not certain. Germline V gene data show CDR1 as DFQATT and CDR2 as SNEGSKA (reference sequence). The V gene lost 3 bases and the J gene lost 0 bases, with 6 bases spanning the gap. CDR3 length: 14 residues. The CDR3 sequence is CSARLVSGANVLTF. In DNA form, the CDR3 reads TGCAGTGCTAGGCTGGTCTCTGGGGCCAACGTCCTGACTTTC.

This clonotype was found a few times. The V gene is TRBV20-1, the J gene TRBJ2-1; possible D gene TRBD2, 5 bases. This CDR3 region has 15 residues. V was trimmed by 5 bases and J by 0 bases, leaving 14 bases between them. Germline V gene lookup returns CDR1 DFQATT and CDR2 SNEGSKA (reference sequence). For the CDR3, the DNA is TGCAGTGCTTCTAGCCGTCCCAGCTCCTACAATGAGCAGTTCTTC. Translated, it gives CSASSRPSSYNEQFF.

The J gene is TRBJ2-7, the V gene TRBV5-1; 9 bases agree with TRBD1. Per the germline V gene, CDR1 is SGHRS and CDR2 is YFSETQ. V gave up 0 bases and J gave up 2 bases; unmatched junction bases: 6. The CDR3 contains 16 residues. In nucleotides, the CDR3 is TGCGCCAGCAGCTTGGACGGGACAGGGTGGACCTACGAGCAGTACTTC. Its translation: CASSLDGTGWTYEQYF.

This sequence joins TRBV6-1 and TRBJ2-6; 8 bases are shared with TRBD1. V lost 8 bases to trimming and J lost 0 bases; unmatched junction nucleotides: 15. CDR3 length equals 19 residues. In germline, CDR1 is MNHNS, CDR2 SASEGT. The CDR3 protein is CASRTGPSTLSSGANVLTF. For the CDR3, the DNA is TGTGCCAGCCGGACAGGGCCTAGCACCCTCAGCTCTGGGGCCAACGTCCTGACTTTC.

This clonotype was observed many times. The junction differs from germline at one of its ends, possibly a read error. The chain joins TRBV5-1 to TRBJ2-7; no clear D. Germline CDR1 and CDR2: SGHRS and YFSETQ. CDR3 length equals 11 residues. CDR3 in DNA: TGTGCCAGCAGCTTAGTGGGGGAGCAGTACTTC. Translating gives CASSLVGEQYF.

The genes are TRBV4-2 and TRBJ2-3; TRBD1 is a possible D gene (6 bases). In germline, CDR1 is LGHNA, CDR2 YNFKEQ. This CDR3 contains 14 residues. Trimming cost V 3 bases and J 3 bases, with 10 bases left between them. DNA of the CDR3: TGTGCCAGCAGCCATGGACAGACTACAGATACGCAGTATTTT. Amino acids: CASSHGQTTDTQYF.

On this clonotype: The final CDR3 position lacks the conserved phenylalanine or tryptophan, pointing to a likely read error. The genes are TRBV28 and TRBJ2-7; either TRBD1 or TRBD2 may fit D (5 bases each). CDR1 and CDR2 from the germline V gene are MDHEN and SYDVKM. This CDR3 spans 15 amino acids. The V end lost 2 bases, the J end lost 2 bases, and 13 bases lay between the germline ends. The CDR3, as DNA: TGTGCCAGCAGTTTAGTCAAAGGGACCCCCTACGAGCAGTACCTC. This codes for CASSLVKGTPYEQYL.

J is TRBJ2-3 and V is TRBV10-3; TRBD2 is a possible D gene (5 bases). Trimming stripped 8 bases from V and 4 bases from J, with 16 bases between. The CDR3 length is 14 residues. From germline, CDR1 is ENHRY and CDR2 SYGVKD. The CDR3 DNA is TGTGCCATCTCTCCACCGGGGTTAGCAGATACGCAGTATTTT. Its protein is CAISPPGLADTQYF.

This clonotype has ten or more counts. V and J are TRBV20-1 and TRBJ1-1, with D possibly matching TRBD1 (5 bases). Per the germline V gene, CDR1 is DFQATT and CDR2 is SNEGSKA (reference sequence). V was pared by 4 bases and J by 6 bases, with 12 bases between. This CDR3 comprises 12 residues. The CDR3 DNA follows: TGCAGTGCTATCGACAGCGAGGCTGAAGCTTTCTTT. This gives the protein CSAIDSEAEAFF.

The chain couples TRBV5-1 to TRBJ1-1; TRBD1 matches 7 bases. Trimming cost V 4 bases and J 7 bases; bases outside gene matches: 10. CDR1 is SGHRS and CDR2 is YFSETQ in the germline V gene. CDR3 length equals 14 residues. The CDR3 nucleotides read TGCGCCAGCAGCACAGGGGTTGGGATAGATGAAGCTTTCTTT. Translating it yields CASSTGVGIDEAFF.

Only a few counts were recorded for this clonotype. The chain uses TRBV7-2 and TRBJ1-6; TRBD1 might be the D (6 bases). The CDR3 loop spans 13 amino acids. Germline CDR1 SGHTA, CDR2 FQGNSA. Trimming took off 6 bases at V and 9 bases at J, with 12 bases between the two ends. The CDR3 region is CASRTGFGSPLHF. Written as DNA, the CDR3 is TGTGCCAGCAGAACAGGGTTTGGTTCACCCCTCCACTTT.

The rearrangement joins TRBV7-9 to TRBJ2-7; TRBD2 might be the D (6 bases). Trimming pared 5 bases from V and 2 bases from J, leaving 22 bases between. The CDR3 runs 17 residues. Germline V CDR1 and CDR2: SEHNR, FQNEAQ (reference sequence). CDR3 in amino acids: CASSPGGGSGGTYEQYF. The CDR3 bases are TGTGCCAGCAGCCCAGGTGGTGGTAGCGGAGGGACCTACGAGCAGTACTTC.

This clonotype was observed at least ten times. This sequence joins TRBV7-9 and TRBJ2-1; a weak D match, TRBD1 (6 bases). The V and J ends lost 2 bases and 6 bases respectively, with 14 bases between them. The CDR3 has 15 residues. Germline V CDR1 and CDR2: SEHNR, FQNEAQ (reference sequence). CDR3 nucleotide sequence: TGTGCCAGCAGCTTAAGGGAAACAGGGAGCAATGAGCAGTTCTTC. Protein: CASSLRETGSNEQFF.

The chain employs TRBV25-1 and TRBJ1-1, with a tentative D call TRBD1 (5 bases). Germline V gene lookup returns CDR1 MGHDK and CDR2 SYGVNS. The CDR3 has 14 amino acids. Trimming pared 5 bases from V and 0 bases from J, leaving 10 bases between. The CDR3 bases are TGTGCCAGCAGTCCGGGACCGATGAACACTGAAGCTTTCTTT. This codes for CASSPGPMNTEAFF.

The rearrangement uses TRBV9 and TRBJ2-2; TRBD1 might be the D (6 bases). Germline assignment: CDR1 SGDLS and CDR2 YYNGEE. Trimming removed 4 bases at V and 4 bases at J, with 17 bases between. This CDR3 has 16 amino acids. The CDR3 reads CASSSQGRPSTGELFF. For the CDR3, the DNA is TGTGCCAGCAGCTCACAGGGAAGGCCGAGCACCGGGGAGCTGTTTTTT.

The chain uses TRBV6-5 and TRBJ1-1; D not certain. The CDR3 is 15 residues long. The germline gives CDR1 MNHEY, CDR2 SVGAGI. V lost 6 bases and J lost 0, with 14 bases in between. CDR3 loop: CASSYDPVMNTEAFF. In nucleotides, the CDR3 is TGTGCCAGCAGCTACGATCCGGTCATGAACACTGAAGCTTTCTTT.

The table lists this clonotype with a few counts. The chain combines TRBV9 with TRBJ2-4, with a possible D match to TRBD2 (6 bases). V was clipped by 4 bases and J by 2 bases, with 13 bases between them. The germline V gene has CDR1 SGDLS and CDR2 YYNGEE. The CDR3 is 15 residues long. Written as DNA, the CDR3 is TGTGCCAGCAGCCCGTCCGGGACTCCCAAAAACATTCAGTACTTC. It yields the protein CASSPSGTPKNIQYF.